This TCR beta chain emerged from a study of cytomegalovirus exposure and HLA in healthy donors. Overall study results and limits: The study listed approximately 160 cytomegalovirus-associated TCR beta chains. HLA alleles were associated with 15,000 to 20,000 TCR beta sequences in a later analysis at 0.05 false discovery rate.

The CDR3 spans 16 residues. Germline values: CDR1 SGHRS, CDR2 YFSETQ. V was pared by 1 base and J by 1 base, with 12 bases between. Concerning this clone itself: Its antigen is still unknown.

13 Jbeta primers and 60 Vbeta primers were used for the PCR. The data were produced by immunoSEQ multiplex PCR, yet TCRdb's version contains in-frame clones alone and is incomplete. There are tens of thousands of clones in the sample; approximately 68% occur only once, and roughly 21% lies in the top ten. The TCR sequence derives from a woman in her forties or fifties in good health and CMV-seropositive. The specimen sequenced was PBMCs. The rearrangement joins TRBV5-1 to TRBJ1-5; perhaps TRBD1 as D (6 bases). The CDR3 region is CASSLRQARSNQPQHF. The CDR3, as DNA: TGCGCCAGCAGCTTGCGACAGGCGCGGAGCAATCAGCCCCAGCATTTT.